What follows are 31 T cell receptor beta chains derived from one specimen sequenced in a study of blood T cell repertoires in COVID-19. Only in-frame clones appear in the TCRdb table, and some are missing; sequencing was by immunoSEQ multiplex PCR. The table has 200,000 or so clones, about 90% seen once; the top ten hold 1.5% to 2%. The sample was peripheral blood. These receptors all come from a man between 40 and 49 years old with active or convalescent COVID-19.

This clone was detected once. The rearrangement links TRBV3-1 (or the pseudogene TRBV3-2) to TRBJ1-3; perhaps TRBD1 as D (6 bases). There are 20 residues in the CDR3. CDR1 is LGHDT, CDR2 YNNKEL, per germline (reference sequence). Trimming removed 0 bases from V and 0 bases from J, with 21 bases in between. The CDR3, as DNA: TGTGCCAGCAGCCAAGAATTCCCCCCCTCCAGGGGATCCTCTGGAAACACCATATATTTT. This translates into CASSQEFPPSRGSSGNTIYF.

A remark on this clone: The sample holds other DNA sequences that translate to the same CDR3. The chain joins TRBV5-1 to TRBJ2-7, with D unresolved. The CDR3 covers 14 residues. V dropped 0 bases and J dropped 3 bases, with 10 bases sitting between them. Germline CDR1 and CDR2: SGHRS and YFSETQ. CDR3 sequence (DNA): TGCGCCAGCAGCTTGGCGGGTAGGAGCTACGAGCAGTACTTC. It translates to CASSLAGRSYEQYF.

The V call is TRBV5-1, the J call TRBJ1-5, with 11 bases lining up with TRBD1. This CDR3 is built from 16 residues. Trimming removed 4 bases from V and 3 bases from J; junction bases left unmatched: 6. Germline loops: CDR1 SGHRS, CDR2 YFSETQ. CDR3 sequence: CASSLGTGGFNQPQHF. CDR3 nucleotides: TGCGCCAGCAGCCTCGGGACAGGGGGATTCAATCAGCCCCAGCATTTT.

The chain uses TRBV20-1 and TRBJ2-7; the match to TRBD2 covers 7 bases. V gave up 3 bases and J gave up 0 bases; unmatched junction bases: 11. CDR1 and CDR2 from the germline V gene are DFQATT and SNEGSKA (reference sequence). The CDR3 is 16 residues long. This CDR3 is CSASGEGRGFSYEQYF. The DNA for the CDR3 is TGCAGTGCTAGTGGGGAGGGGCGGGGCTTCTCCTACGAGCAGTACTTC.

This sequence joins TRBV7-2 and TRBJ1-2, with TRBD1 matching 7 bases. Germline V gives CDR1 SGHTA, CDR2 FQGNSA. The length of the CDR3 is 14 residues. The V segment lost 5 bases and the J segment 5 bases; nucleotides outside the gene matches: 8. DNA of the CDR3: TGTGCCAGCAGCAACCCAGGGGGGTTTTATGGCTACACCTTC. Translation: CASSNPGGFYGYTF. The complete variable domain, with remaining parts taken from reference TRBV7-2 and TRBJ1-2, reads GAGVSQSPSNKVTEKGKDVELRCDPISGHTALYWYRQSLGQGLEFLIYFQGNSAPDKSGLPSDRFSAERTGGSVSTLTIQRTQQEDSAVYLCASSNPGGFYGYTFGSGTRLTVV.

The chain has TRBV28 and TRBJ2-2; 10 bases line up with TRBD2. With 6 bases clipped from V and 0 bases from J, the junction kept 4 bases outside the gene matches. Looked up from germline, CDR1 is MDHEN and CDR2 is SYDVKM. The CDR3 runs 16 residues. This chain's CDR3 is CASSLGLAANTGELFF. CDR3 nucleotides: TGTGCCAGCAGCCTCGGACTAGCGGCGAACACCGGGGAGCTGTTTTTT. Using reference TRBV28 and TRBJ2-2 for the parts outside the CDR3, the full variable domain is DVKVTQSSRYLVKRTGEKVFLECVQDMDHENMFWYRQDPGLGLRLIYFSYDVKMKEKGDIPEGYSVSREKKERFSLILESASTNQTSMYLCASSLGLAANTGELFFGEGSRLTVL.

The CDR3 DNA is TGCGCCAGCAGCCAAGGGTCGCAGGGCGGTGGCTACACCTTC. Its protein product is CASSQGSQGGGYTF. This sequence joins TRBV4-1 and TRBJ1-2, with a weak D call TRBD1 (5 bases). Between the trimmed V and J ends, which lost 1 base and 7 bases, there was a span of 13 bases. Germline CDR1 reads MGHRA; CDR2 reads YSYEKL. CDR3 size: 14 residues.

CDR3 in amino acids: CASSAYRGPNEQFF. The CDR3 DNA reads as TGTGCCAGCAGCGCGTACAGGGGCCCCAATGAGCAGTTCTTC. The V gene is TRBV5-4, the J gene TRBJ2-1; 7 bases align to TRBD1. CDR1 is SGHNT, CDR2 YYREEE, per germline (reference sequence). The CDR3 consists of 14 residues. J was trimmed by 6 bases and V by 4 bases; bases with no gene match: 7.

V is TRBV10-3 and J is TRBJ1-2; D may be TRBD1 (6 bases). The germline V and J ends were trimmed by 2 bases and 8 bases, with 15 bases remaining between them. The germline CDR1 and CDR2 sequences are ENHRY and SYGVKD. The CDR3 contains 14 residues. CDR3 sequence reads: CAISERGFYGGYTF. In DNA, the CDR3 is TGTGCCATCAGTGAGAGGGGGTTCTACGGGGGCTACACCTTC.

The chain is built from TRBV5-8 and TRBJ1-2; 9 bases align to TRBD1. V shed 2 bases, J shed 7 bases, and the junction held 6 bases outside the gene matches. CDR1 and CDR2 (germline): SGHTS, YDEGEE. The CDR3 totals 14 residues. CDR3 sequence: CASSLGQGRFGYTF. CDR3 sequence (DNA): TGTGCCAGCAGCTTAGGACAGGGGAGGTTTGGCTACACCTTC.

This chain joins TRBV28 and TRBJ1-2, with 11 bases identical to TRBD1. Losses at the gene ends were 2 bases for V and 4 bases for J; bases not matched to a gene: 3. The germline CDR1 and CDR2 sequences are MDHEN and SYDVKM. This CDR3 has 15 amino acids. CDR3 region: CASSLPGTGGYGYTF. The CDR3 DNA is TGTGCCAGCAGTTTACCCGGGACAGGGGGCTATGGCTACACCTTC.

This clone has more than one count but fewer than ten. This chain joins TRBV5-8 and TRBJ2-7; D is perhaps TRBD1 (5 bases). The V and J ends lost 0 bases and 2 bases respectively, with 12 bases between them. CDR3 length: 15 residues. Germline values: CDR1 SGHTS, CDR2 YDEGEE. Here the CDR3 reads CASSLATGRAYEQYF. In DNA form, the CDR3 reads TGTGCCAGCAGCTTGGCCACAGGCAGAGCCTACGAGCAGTACTTC.

The V gene is TRBV30, the J gene TRBJ1-5, with D perhaps TRBD1 (5 bases). The CDR3 spans 13 residues. Germline-derived CDR1 and CDR2 are GTSNPN and SVGIG (reference sequence). Between the trimmed V and J ends, which lost 4 bases and 6 bases, there was a span of 13 bases. The CDR3 DNA reads TGTGCCTGGAACAGAGGCGGGGGTCAGCCCCAGCATTTT. Protein sequence: CAWNRGGGQPQHF.

The chain couples TRBV24-1 to TRBJ1-5; 9 bases map to TRBD1. Germline V gene sequence: CDR1 KGHDR, CDR2 SFDVKD. This CDR3 contains 15 residues. V trimming: 4 bases; J trimming: 6 bases; junction bases outside the gene matches: 6. The CDR3 loop is CATSETGTGPQPQHF. The DNA for the CDR3 is TGTGCCACCAGTGAGACCGGGACAGGGCCTCAGCCCCAGCATTTT.

The V gene is TRBV6-1, the J gene TRBJ1-2, with no clear D. V was shortened by 2 bases and J by 7 bases, with 11 bases between the two germline ends. The CDR3 totals 13 residues. Germline V gene lookup returns CDR1 MNHNS and CDR2 SASEGT. This CDR3 is CASSEHSGIGYTF. DNA for the CDR3: TGTGCCAGCAGTGAACATTCGGGGATTGGCTACACCTTC.

This sequence joins TRBV9 and TRBJ1-1, with D unresolved. The CDR3 covers 13 residues. V lost 5 bases to trimming and J lost 1 base, with 9 bases between them. The germline gives CDR1 SGDLS, CDR2 YYNGEE. The CDR3 sequence: CASSLSRNTEAFF. In nucleotides, the CDR3 is TGTGCCAGCAGTTTGTCCAGGAACACTGAAGCTTTCTTT.

This chain joins TRBV3-1 (or the pseudogene TRBV3-2) and TRBJ2-3; 11 positions agree with TRBD2. The CDR3 has 19 amino acids. Germline CDR1 and CDR2: LGHDT and YNNKEL (reference sequence). V was pared by 5 bases and J by 1 base, with 14 bases of the junction left unmatched. CDR3 DNA: TGTGCCAGCAGCAACTCCATAGCGGGGGGGCTTCTGGGCACAGATACGCAGTATTTT. Protein sequence: CASSNSIAGGLLGTDTQYF.

The rearrangement uses TRBV29-1 and TRBJ1-1; the D gene is possibly TRBD1 (6 bases). Germline V gene lookup returns CDR1 SQVTM and CDR2 ANQGSEA. V lost 6 bases, J lost 0 bases, and 17 bases lay in between. This CDR3 is built from 15 residues. The CDR3 spells CSVAQGWGMNTEAFF. The CDR3 bases are TGCAGCGTCGCACAGGGATGGGGCATGAACACTGAAGCTTTCTTT.

The chain links TRBV5-8 to TRBJ1-5; D is unclear. The CDR3 consists of 16 residues. Trimming removed 0 bases at V and 2 bases at J, with 12 bases between. From germline, CDR1 is SGHTS and CDR2 YDEGEE. For the CDR3, the DNA is TGTGCCAGCAGCTTGGGAGGGTTGTCAGGCAATCAGCCCCAGCATTTT. Amino acids: CASSLGGLSGNQPQHF.

The chain joins TRBV27 to TRBJ2-5; TRBD1 aligns across 9 bases. Per germline, CDR1 MNHEY and CDR2 SMNVEV (reference sequence). The CDR3 runs to 14 residues. After removal of 5 bases from V and 5 bases from J, the junction contained 6 bases not matched to a gene. CDR3 sequence: CASSGTGTGETQYF. The CDR3 nucleotides are TGTGCCAGCAGTGGGACCGGGACAGGGGAGACCCAGTACTTC.

The V call is TRBV5-6, the J call TRBJ2-1; tentative D call: TRBD1 (5 bases). There are 16 residues in the CDR3. The V end lost 0 bases, the J end lost 0 bases, and 10 bases lay between the germline ends. CDR1 and CDR2 (germline): SGHDT, YYEEEE. Here the CDR3 reads CASSLEVRGSYNEQFF. The CDR3 coding sequence is TGTGCCAGCAGCTTGGAAGTAAGGGGCTCCTACAATGAGCAGTTCTTC.

The chain combines TRBV5-5 with TRBJ1-3; TRBD1 matches 8 bases. The CDR3 has 17 residues. Germline lookup yields CDR1 SGHKS and CDR2 YYEKEE (reference sequence). The J segment lost 1 base and the V segment lost 4 bases, leaving 10 bases of the junction unmatched. Written as DNA, the CDR3 is TGTGCCAGCAGCCATATCGGGACAGGACGTTCTGGAAACACCATATATTTT. Translating gives CASSHIGTGRSGNTIYF.

The chain links TRBV19 to TRBJ1-1; D possibly corresponds to TRBD1 (5 bases). Germline CDR1 reads LNHDA; CDR2 reads SQIVND (reference sequence). V lost 6 bases to trimming and J lost 4 bases, with 12 bases between them. The CDR3 covers 13 residues. CDR3 sequence reads: CASRYGGSTEAFF. The CDR3 nucleotides read TGTGCCAGTAGGTACGGGGGAAGCACTGAAGCTTTCTTT.

V gene TRBV7-3 combines with J gene TRBJ1-2, with a weak D call TRBD1 (6 bases). Germline V gene sequence: CDR1 SGHTA, CDR2 FQGTGA. This CDR3 comprises 14 residues. V was clipped by 1 base and J by 5 bases, with 11 bases between them. This CDR3 reads CASSLMGAGYGYTF. Here the CDR3 DNA reads TGTGCCAGCAGCTTAATGGGGGCAGGGTATGGCTACACCTTC.

The gene calls are TRBV5-1 and TRBJ1-3; tentative D call: TRBD1 (5 bases). Germline CDR1 and CDR2: SGHRS and YFSETQ. The length of the CDR3 is 20 residues. Trimming stripped 0 bases from V and 0 bases from J, with 22 bases between. The CDR3 region is CASSLARSLAGQSSGNTIYF. The DNA for the CDR3 is TGCGCCAGCAGCTTGGCCAGGAGTTTGGCAGGGCAATCCTCTGGAAACACCATATATTTT.

V is TRBV18 and J is TRBJ1-1; D gene ambiguous. V shed 2 bases and J shed 1 base, with 11 bases lying between them. The CDR3 covers 15 residues. The V gene's germline CDR1 is KGHSH and CDR2 LQKENI. The CDR3 spells CASSPYTTENTEAFF. CDR3 bases: TGTGCCAGCTCACCATACACAACAGAGAACACTGAAGCTTTCTTT.

The J gene is TRBJ2-1, the V gene TRBV5-4; D is unclear. This CDR3 spans 13 amino acids. The germline V gene has CDR1 SGHNT and CDR2 YYREEE (reference sequence). V shed 7 bases and J shed 4 bases, with 12 bases lying between them. The CDR3, as DNA: TGTGCCAGCCACAACCCTCCTTACAATGAGCAGTTCTTC. Amino acid sequence: CASHNPPYNEQFF. Full variable domain (outside the CDR3, taken from reference TRBV5-4 and TRBJ2-1): ETGVTQSPTHLIKTRGQQVTLRCSSQSGHNTVSWYQQALGQGPQFIFQYYREEENGRGNFPPRFSGLQFPNYSSELNVNALELDDSALYLCASHNPPYNEQFFGPGTRLTVL.

The chain links TRBV3-1 (or the pseudogene TRBV3-2) to TRBJ2-1, with 9 bases aligning to TRBD1. Looked up from germline, CDR1 is LGHDT and CDR2 is YNNKEL (reference sequence). V lost 7 bases, J lost 1 base, and 8 bases stayed unmatched. The CDR3 totals 16 residues. The CDR3 is CASTTLGQGSYNEQFF. CDR3 nucleotides: TGTGCCAGCACCACCCTAGGACAGGGGTCCTACAATGAGCAGTTCTTC.

In regard to this clone: Other DNA sequences from this sample encode an identical CDR3 as well. This sequence joins TRBV5-1 and TRBJ2-5; D unresolved. CDR3 length: 11 amino acids. Germline CDR1 and CDR2: SGHRS and YFSETQ. V dropped 2 bases and J dropped 5 bases, with 4 bases sitting between them. The CDR3 is CASSFGETQYF. The CDR3, as DNA: TGCGCCAGCAGCTTCGGGGAGACCCAGTACTTC.

This chain links TRBV6-5 with TRBJ1-3; maybe TRBD1 (5 bases). Per the germline V gene, CDR1 is MNHEY and CDR2 is SVGAGI. The CDR3 loop spans 16 amino acids. Trimming took 0 bases from V and 0 from J, leaving 9 bases between them. In nucleotides, the CDR3 is TGTGCCAGCAGTTACTCAACAGGCGACTCTGGAAACACCATATATTTT. It specifies CASSYSTGDSGNTIYF.

The chain couples TRBV9 to TRBJ1-5; 7 positions match TRBD1. Germline CDR1 SGDLS, CDR2 YYNGEE. This CDR3 region has 15 residues. V trimming: 4 bases; J trimming: 4 bases; junction bases outside the gene matches: 8. CDR3 protein: CASSPGTAGNQPQHF. DNA for the CDR3: TGTGCCAGCAGCCCCGGGACAGCTGGGAATCAGCCCCAGCATTTT.